This record covers a single TCR beta chain. The data stem from a study of shared clonotypes between healthy human individuals. Produced via immunoSEQ multiplex PCR; TCRdb's table is partial and in-frame only. The data show roughly 1,100,000 clones, under 80% seen once. This CDR3 region has 14 residues. Germline V gene data show CDR1 as SGHRS and CDR2 as YFSETQ. Between the trimmed V and J ends, which lost 0 bases and 8 bases, there was a span of 12 bases. This sequence joins TRBV5-1 and TRBJ2-1, with D unclear. Material: memory CD4+ T cells sorted from blood. Subset specified: CD45RA-negative fraction. The TCR sequence derives from a young man in good health. CDR3: CASSLERVRDEQFF. The CDR3 coding sequence is TGCGCCAGCAGCTTGGAGCGTGTTAGGGATGAGCAGTTCTTC.